This T cell receptor (beta chain) was captured by sequencing in a study of blood T cell repertoires in COVID-19. Study overall: The United States, Italy and Spain supplied acute and convalescent COVID-19 samples.

In the authors' workflow: Counts of nucleated cells, estimated from reference gene primer amplification, were obtained. Repertoires were generated with immunoSEQ multiplex PCR, while TCRdb's copy carries only in-frame clones and drops some. Clone size and V and J calls were adopted from that table, with D and trimming inferred from the DNA. The table includes roughly 280,000 clones, more than 80% detected once. CDR3 length: 15 amino acids. Trimming removed 6 bases from V and 0 bases from J; junction bases left unmatched: 8. Germline CDR1 and CDR2: LNHDA and SQIVND (reference sequence). Participant-reported clinical history was the basis for cohort assignment. Among Cohort 3 donors, those recovered had two negative PCRs, clearance, or symptom resolution.

This chain connects TRBV19 to TRBJ2-7; 7 nucleotides agree with TRBD1. The receptor comes from a woman younger than 35 who had recovered from COVID-19. The sample comprised PBMCs or T cells enriched from blood (not recorded which). CDR3 sequence (DNA): TGTGCCAGTAGCGCTCGGGACAGTTTCTCCTACGAGCAGTACTTC. This sequence encodes CASSARDSFSYEQYF.